What follows describes a single TCR beta chain. Its antigen is as yet unknown. This sample is drawn from a study of early T cells in non-severe SARS-CoV-2 infection. Researchers attached unique molecular identifiers to individual cDNA molecules. TCRdb recomputed calls from the 5' RACE reads with MiXCR, one row per CDR3 protein. The table has around 76,000 distinct CDR3 sequences, about 14% seen once; the top ten hold 3.9%. Overall study findings and caveats: Matching with VDJdb favored anti-spike CD8 responses (missing private and CD4 specificities).

The source is an adult who was a healthcare worker with PCR-confirmed SARS-CoV-2 infection or an uninfected control (not recorded which). The sample here was whole blood, taken at baseline.

CDR3 residues: CASSRRRTGFKETQYF. DNA of the CDR3: TGTGCCAGCAGCCGTAGACGGACAGGGTTCAAAGAGACCCAGTACTTC. This chain connects TRBV12-3 or TRBV12-4 to TRBJ2-5, with 8 bases that match TRBD1. V lost 6 bases to trimming and J lost 3 bases; unmatched junction nucleotides: 12. CDR3 size: 16 residues.